This T cell receptor beta chain was identified in a study of sequential checkpoint blockade in melanoma. Treatment in this sample: randomized to nivolumab then ipilimumab (arm A) or the reverse (arm B). CDR1 and CDR2 from the germline V gene are MNHEY and SVGAGI. The CDR3 runs 13 residues. The V gene end was trimmed by 6 bases and the J gene end by 4 bases; junction bases not matched to a gene: 4. Repertoires were generated with immunoSEQ multiplex PCR, while TCRdb's copy carries only in-frame clones and drops some. The sample shows around 13,000 clones, about 78% of them seen only once. This clone was seen more than once but under ten times.

This clonotype was obtained from a human donor with melanoma. Sequencing used CD8+ T cells sorted from blood (inferred from file names), obtained from a patient given nivolumab and ipilimumab in sequence. V is TRBV6-5 and J is TRBJ2-7, with TRBD1 matching 9 bases. In nucleotides, the CDR3 is TGTGCCAGCAGCTGGACAGGGGCTTACGAGCAGTACTTC. Translating gives CASSWTGAYEQYF.